Each of the 16 T cell receptor beta chains below was sequenced from the same sample in a study of identical twins. TCRdb reprocessed the 5' RACE reads via MiXCR and lists one record per CDR3 protein. The sample holds 650,000 to 750,000 distinct CDR3 sequences; around 20% are singletons and the top ten take 4.3%. These data also formed part of another study, on T cells expressing NK-cell markers.

Sequencing was carried out using PBMCs. The receptors here all came from a woman between 18 and 29 years old in good health.

This clonotype was found many times. The chain couples TRBV29-1 to TRBJ1-1; D ambiguous. In germline, CDR1 is SQVTM, CDR2 ANQGSEA. Trimming pared 1 base from V and 4 bases from J, leaving 13 bases between. The CDR3 loop spans 14 amino acids. For the CDR3, the DNA is TGCAGCGTTGAAGGGCGTTGGTTGAGCACTGAAGCTTTCTTT. Amino acids: CSVEGRWLSTEAFF.

This chain uses TRBV20-1 with TRBJ2-1; 15 nucleotides align to TRBD2. Germline V gene sequence: CDR1 DFQATT, CDR2 SNEGSKA (reference sequence). J lost 9 bases, V lost 0 bases, and 6 bases had no gene match. This CDR3 has 16 amino acids. Here the CDR3 reads CSARDPGTSGRSEQFF. CDR3 bases: TGCAGTGCTAGAGATCCCGGGACTAGCGGGAGGAGTGAGCAGTTCTTC.

This clonotype appeared a few times. CDR3 sequence: CASSSDQNTEAFF. The CDR3 DNA reads TGTGCCAGCAGCTCGGACCAGAACACTGAAGCTTTCTTT. This sequence joins TRBV7-9 and TRBJ1-1; D not resolved. The CDR3 totals 13 residues. Germline values: CDR1 SEHNR, CDR2 FQNEAQ (reference sequence). V lost 4 bases to trimming and J lost 1 base, with 7 bases between them.

The chain links TRBV29-1 to TRBJ2-3; tentative D call: TRBD2 (6 bases). V was shortened by 4 bases and J by 4 bases, with 12 bases between the two germline ends. Germline V gene data show CDR1 as SQVTM and CDR2 as ANQGSEA. The CDR3 extends over 13 amino acids. The CDR3 region has the DNA TGCAGCGTTGTCAGGCGGGGCGCAGATACGCAGTATTTT. This codes for CSVVRRGADTQYF.

V gene TRBV27 combines with J gene TRBJ2-7; D may be TRBD1 (6 bases). This CDR3 is built from 16 residues. The V and J ends lost 7 bases and 4 bases respectively, with 23 bases between them. Germline V lookup: CDR1 MNHEY, CDR2 SMNVEV (reference sequence). The CDR3 DNA sequence: TGTGCCAGCACCCCTAGGGGACATATAGGGGGATACGAGCAGTACTTC. This sequence encodes CASTPRGHIGGYEQYF.

The chain joins TRBV7-2 to TRBJ2-5; perhaps D is TRBD1 or TRBD2 (6 bases each). The CDR3 is 14 residues long. From germline, CDR1 is SGHTA and CDR2 FQGNSA. V was shortened by 5 bases and J by 5 bases, with 15 bases between the two germline ends. CDR3 coding DNA: TGTGCCAGCAGCCGGGGGCTAGCTGGTGAGACCCAGTACTTC. Translation gives CASSRGLAGETQYF.

The chain uses TRBV3-1 and TRBJ2-1; 12 positions agree with TRBD2. Germline CDR1 LGHDT, CDR2 YNNKEL (reference sequence). The V gene end was trimmed by 2 bases and the J gene end by 7 bases; junction bases not matched to a gene: 6. The CDR3 length is 16 residues. CDR3 sequence (DNA): TGTGCCAGCAGCCAACTAGCGGGGGGGCCGGGGAATGAGCAGTTCTTC. It translates to CASSQLAGGPGNEQFF.

In this sample, this clonotype turned up a few times. The gene calls are TRBV9 and TRBJ2-2; TRBD2 matches 9 bases. The trim removed 0 bases at V and 5 bases at J, leaving 8 bases unmatched. Germline CDR1 and CDR2: SGDLS and YYNGEE. CDR3 size: 17 residues. Here the CDR3 reads CASSVARGGAYTGELFF. CDR3 bases: TGTGCCAGCAGCGTAGCCCGCGGGGGGGCGTATACCGGGGAGCTGTTTTTT.

This clonotype appeared many times. The chain combines TRBV3-1 with TRBJ1-2; D remains ambiguous. The CDR3 contains 16 residues. V was shortened by 1 base and J by 3 bases, with 15 bases between the two germline ends. Germline loops: CDR1 LGHDT, CDR2 YNNKEL (reference sequence). The DNA of the CDR3 is TGTGCCAGCAGCCAAGGAGGCACAACTAGAGACTATGGCTACACCTTC. Amino acids: CASSQGGTTRDYGYTF.

This clonotype was detected a few times. The V gene is TRBV29-1, the J gene TRBJ1-1; D unclear. The CDR3 loop spans 12 amino acids. The V and J ends lost 5 bases and 2 bases respectively, with 9 bases between them. In germline, CDR1 is SQVTM, CDR2 ANQGSEA. The CDR3 region has the DNA TGCAGCGTTTCGCGGGGTAACACTGAAGCTTTCTTT. It is translated as CSVSRGNTEAFF. Full variable domain (outside the CDR3, taken from reference TRBV29-1 and TRBJ1-1): SAVISQKPSRDICQRGTSLTIQCQVDSQVTMMFWYRQQPGQSLTLIATANQGSEATYESGFVIDKFPISRPNLTFSTLTVSNMSPEDSSIYLCSVSRGNTEAFFGQGTRLTVV.

The sample holds many counts of this clonotype. The gene calls are TRBV20-1 and TRBJ1-1, with TRBD1 matching over 10 bases. Germline V gene data show CDR1 as DFQATT and CDR2 as SNEGSKA (reference sequence). The CDR3 has 15 residues. Trimming removed 6 bases from V and 6 bases from J; junction bases left unmatched: 13. In nucleotides, the CDR3 is TGCAGTGCCCCCATCCGGGACAGGGGATTTCCTGAAGCTTTCTTT. Translation: CSAPIRDRGFPEAFF.

This sequence joins TRBV15 and TRBJ2-7, with 9 bases matching TRBD1. The CDR3 is 13 residues long. Germline values: CDR1 LNHNV, CDR2 YYDKDF (reference sequence). V trimming: 4 bases; J trimming: 5 bases; junction bases outside the gene matches: 3. CDR3 sequence (DNA): TGTGCCACCAGCACGGGACAGGGAGACGAGCAGTACTTC. It specifies CATSTGQGDEQYF.

The chain carries TRBV7-9 and TRBJ2-5; D is tentatively TRBD1 or TRBD2 (5 bases each). V was trimmed by 4 bases and J by 2 bases, leaving 17 bases between them. This CDR3 is 16 amino acids long. Germline-derived CDR1 and CDR2 are SEHNR and FQNEAQ (reference sequence). CDR3 sequence reads: CASSSLRDPEQETQYF. The CDR3 bases are TGTGCCAGCAGCTCCCTCCGGGACCCAGAACAAGAGACCCAGTACTTC.

The rearrangement uses TRBV2 and TRBJ2-5; possible D gene TRBD1, 5 bases. Germline V gene data show CDR1 as SNHLY and CDR2 as FYNNEI. CDR3 length: 14 residues. The ends were cut back, 7 bases at V and 3 bases at J, with 15 bases in the middle. The CDR3 protein is CASTKGNYKETQYF. The CDR3 nucleotides read TGTGCCAGCACTAAGGGGAACTACAAAGAGACCCAGTACTTC.

This chain connects TRBV5-6 to TRBJ2-7, with TRBD1 as a possible D gene (5 bases). This CDR3 contains 12 residues. The germline V and J ends were trimmed by 7 bases and 2 bases, with 10 bases remaining between them. Germline V lookup: CDR1 SGHDT, CDR2 YYEEEE. The CDR3 bases are TGTGCCAGCGGGGCCTTCCCCTACGAGCAGTACTTC. The encoded protein is CASGAFPYEQYF.

This clonotype was recorded a few times. The chain couples TRBV2 to TRBJ2-3, with TRBD1 matching over 9 bases. CDR1 SNHLY and CDR2 FYNNEI come from the germline V gene. The V segment lost 6 bases and the J segment 5 bases; nucleotides outside the gene matches: 9. This CDR3 region has 15 residues. CDR3 residues: CASSYGTGRRDTQYF. CDR3 in DNA: TGTGCCAGCAGCTACGGGACAGGGCGAAGAGATACGCAGTATTTT.